Below are 6 T cell receptor beta chains sequenced from a single sample in a study of T cells in Graves' hyperthyroidism and ophthalmopathy. Amplified TCR beta CDR3 regions derived from RNA transcripts. The HTBI primer set served for first-round RT-PCR of the TCR CDR3. TCRdb independently ran MiXCR on the multiplex PCR reads; one entry per CDR3 protein. The table shows approximately 570,000 distinct CDR3 sequences, with just under 20% occurring only once. What was sequenced was blood. Receptors originate from a man aged 35 to 55 with Graves' ophthalmopathy.

This clonotype has ten or more counts. This sequence joins TRBV27 and TRBJ2-7; D is unclear. V dropped 5 bases and J dropped 3 bases, with 5 bases sitting between them. The CDR3 has 11 amino acids. Germline loops: CDR1 MNHEY, CDR2 SMNVEV (reference sequence). The CDR3 is CASSMGYEQYF. Written as DNA, the CDR3 is TGTGCCAGCAGTATGGGCTACGAGCAGTACTTC.

This clonotype occurred a few times. This rearrangement joins TRBV5-1 to TRBJ1-1, with 9 bases fitting TRBD1. This CDR3 is built from 15 residues. J was trimmed by 6 bases and V by 1 base; bases with no gene match: 7. Germline values: CDR1 SGHRS, CDR2 YFSETQ. The CDR3 sequence: CASSLTGQGPSEAFF. In DNA form, the CDR3 reads TGCGCCAGCAGCTTGACTGGACAGGGGCCTTCTGAAGCTTTCTTT.

The chain carries TRBV7-2 and TRBJ1-2; 7 bases line up with TRBD1. The CDR3 spans 15 residues. The germline gives CDR1 SGHTA, CDR2 FQGNSA. Trimming removed 2 bases from V and 2 bases from J; junction bases left unmatched: 5. The CDR3 protein is CASSLLQGQNYGYTF. CDR3 DNA sequence: TGTGCCAGCAGCTTATTACAGGGGCAGAACTATGGCTACACCTTC. The variable domain in full, completed from reference TRBV7-2 and TRBJ1-2, reads GAGVSQSPSNKVTEKGKDVELRCDPISGHTALYWYRQSLGQGLEFLIYFQGNSAPDKSGLPSDRFSAERTGGSVSTLTIQRTQQEDSAVYLCASSLLQGQNYGYTFGSGTRLTVV.

V and J are TRBV24-1 and TRBJ2-2; D unresolved. Per the germline V gene, CDR1 is KGHDR and CDR2 is SFDVKD. This CDR3 has 14 residues. V dropped 3 bases and J dropped 5 bases, with 9 bases sitting between them. The CDR3 spells CATSDETFTGELFF. The CDR3 DNA sequence: TGTGCCACCAGTGATGAGACTTTTACCGGGGAGCTGTTTTTT.

This clonotype was counted between two and nine times. The rearrangement joins TRBV30 to TRBJ1-6; D ambiguous. This CDR3 contains 17 residues. Trimming took 2 bases from V and 0 from J, leaving 14 bases between them. The germline V gene has CDR1 GTSNPN and CDR2 SVGIG (reference sequence). The CDR3 DNA sequence: TGTGCCTGGAGTTCTACACGGACGAGCTCCTATAATTCACCCCTCCACTTT. Its translation is CAWSSTRTSSYNSPLHF.

A single count supports this clonotype. A single base separates this from a much larger clone, so it may be a read error. The V gene is TRBV2, the J gene TRBJ1-1; D perhaps matches TRBD1 (6 bases). The germline V gene encodes CDR1 SNHLY and CDR2 FYNNEI. The V gene lost 1 base and the J gene lost 4 bases, with 7 bases spanning the gap. The CDR3 is made up of 13 amino acids. The CDR3 DNA reads as TGTGCCAGCAGTGAAGGGGGGGCCACTGAAGCTTTCTTT. This translates into CASSEGGATEAFF.